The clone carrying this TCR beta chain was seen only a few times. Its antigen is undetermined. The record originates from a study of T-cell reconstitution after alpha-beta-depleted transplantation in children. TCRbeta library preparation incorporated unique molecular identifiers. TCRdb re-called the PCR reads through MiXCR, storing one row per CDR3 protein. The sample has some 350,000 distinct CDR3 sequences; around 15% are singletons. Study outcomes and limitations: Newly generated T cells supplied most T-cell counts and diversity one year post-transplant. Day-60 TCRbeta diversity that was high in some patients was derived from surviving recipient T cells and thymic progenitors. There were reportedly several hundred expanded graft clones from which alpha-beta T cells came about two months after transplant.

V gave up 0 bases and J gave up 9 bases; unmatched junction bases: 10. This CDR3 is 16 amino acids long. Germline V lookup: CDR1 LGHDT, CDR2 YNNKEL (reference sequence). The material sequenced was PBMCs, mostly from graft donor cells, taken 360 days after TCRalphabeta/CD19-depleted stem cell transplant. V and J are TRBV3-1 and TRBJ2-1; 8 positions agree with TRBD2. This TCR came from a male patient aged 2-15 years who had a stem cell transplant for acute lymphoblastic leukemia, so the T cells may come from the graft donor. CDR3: CASSQERGLGIGEQFF. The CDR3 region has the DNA TGTGCCAGCAGCCAAGAGAGGGGACTAGGCATCGGTGAGCAGTTCTTC.